The next 22 T cell receptor beta chains were all read from a single sample in a study of T cell responses to AZD1222 COVID-19 vaccine. The table came from immunoSEQ multiplex PCR; TCRdb's copy has only in-frame clones and leaves some out. The sample has about 39,000 clones; 88% are singletons. The material was peripheral blood, obtained 28 days after the second dose of the MenACWY control vaccine. These TCRs come from an adult who received the MenACWY meningococcal vaccine as a control.

V usage is TRBV3-1 (or the pseudogene TRBV3-2) and J usage is TRBJ2-7, with D possibly being TRBD2 (7 bases). V was clipped by 4 bases and J by 0 bases, with 19 bases between them. The CDR3 runs 17 residues. Germline-derived CDR1 and CDR2 are LGHDT and YNNKEL (reference sequence). The CDR3 is CASSLRGFASGSYEQYF. CDR3 DNA: TGTGCCAGCAGCCTCAGGGGATTCGCTAGCGGCTCCTACGAGCAGTACTTC.

The rearrangement uses TRBV9 and TRBJ2-3; 11 nucleotides align to TRBD2. The CDR3 is made up of 16 amino acids. V lost 4 bases, J lost 4 bases, and 8 bases stayed unmatched. Germline CDR1 reads SGDLS; CDR2 reads YYNGEE. DNA of the CDR3: TGTGCCAGCAGCTTCCCGGGACTAGCGGTATCAGATACGCAGTATTTT. It specifies CASSFPGLAVSDTQYF.

This clone was recorded once. CDR3 DNA sequence: TGTGCCAGCAGGACTGAGGACATCCTTAATGAAAAACTGTTTTTT. This codes for CASRTEDILNEKLFF. The chain uses TRBV28 and TRBJ1-4, with D perhaps matching TRBD1 (5 bases). The CDR3 covers 15 residues. Germline V gives CDR1 MDHEN, CDR2 SYDVKM. V lost 6 bases, J lost 4 bases, and 15 bases lay in between.

V gene TRBV19 combines with J gene TRBJ1-1; D remains unclear. The CDR3 has 12 amino acids. Trimming took off 3 bases at V and 5 bases at J, with 7 bases between the two ends. CDR1 LNHDA and CDR2 SQIVND come from the germline V gene (reference sequence). CDR3 nucleotides: TGTGCCAGTAGTATCCGTGGAACTGAAGCTTTCTTT. Residues: CASSIRGTEAFF.

This clone was recorded a few times. The CDR3 region has the DNA TGTGCCAGCAGCTACGACAGGGGCAATGAGCAGTTCTTC. Its protein is CASSYDRGNEQFF. The J gene is TRBJ2-1, the V gene TRBV7-8; 8 bases line up with TRBD1. CDR1 is SGHVS and CDR2 is FQNEAQ in the germline V gene. The CDR3 is made up of 13 amino acids. The V and J ends lost 4 bases and 6 bases, in that order; junction bases with no gene match: 2.

This clone was recorded once. The J gene is TRBJ2-3, the V gene TRBV5-4; TRBD2 matches at 12 bases. V dropped 4 bases and J dropped 0; count of bases not matched to a gene: 6. The CDR3 spans 17 residues. CDR1 SGHNT and CDR2 YYREEE come from the germline V gene (reference sequence). The CDR3 DNA reads as TGTGCCAGCAGCACCAGGACTAGCGGGATAAGCACAGATACGCAGTATTTT. This translates into CASSTRTSGISTDTQYF.

V usage is TRBV19 and J usage is TRBJ2-3, with a possible D match to TRBD1 (6 bases). The CDR3 consists of 13 residues. Germline-derived CDR1 and CDR2 are LNHDA and SQIVND (reference sequence). The ends were cut back, 5 bases at V and 4 bases at J, with 10 bases in the middle. In DNA form, the CDR3 reads TGTGCCAGTAGTCCGGACAGTTCAGATACGCAGTATTTT. This translates into CASSPDSSDTQYF.

This clone has just a few counts. The CDR3 nucleotides read TGTGCCAGCAGCTTAGGGGCACCTCGCCTTAATGAAAAACTGTTTTTT. Its translation: CASSLGAPRLNEKLFF. The gene calls are TRBV7-9 and TRBJ1-4; no clear D gene. Germline V CDR1 and CDR2: SEHNR, FQNEAQ (reference sequence). The length of the CDR3 is 16 residues. Deletions cut 1 base from V and 4 bases from J, with 13 bases between.

The rearrangement uses TRBV4-1 and TRBJ2-7, with D possibly being TRBD1 or TRBD2 (5 bases each). Trimming stripped 6 bases from V and 0 bases from J, with 15 bases between. This CDR3 contains 15 residues. Germline V gene sequence: CDR1 MGHRA, CDR2 YSYEKL. The CDR3 protein is CASRRDRDGSYEQYF. In DNA form, the CDR3 reads TGCGCCAGCAGACGGGACCGGGACGGCTCCTACGAGCAGTACTTC.

In this sample, this clone turned up a few times. The gene calls are TRBV13 and TRBJ2-1, with TRBD2 identical over 12 bases. CDR1 PRHDT and CDR2 FYEKMQ come from the germline V gene (reference sequence). With 4 bases clipped from V and 4 bases from J, the junction kept 8 bases outside the gene matches. CDR3 length equals 17 residues. CDR3 loop: CASSSGLAGSDYNEQFF. CDR3 coding DNA: TGTGCCAGCAGCTCTGGACTAGCGGGATCGGATTACAATGAGCAGTTCTTC.

The chain is built from TRBV5-1 and TRBJ2-5; 8 nucleotides agree with TRBD2. The CDR3 loop spans 14 amino acids. CDR1 and CDR2 from the germline V gene are SGHRS and YFSETQ. Losses at the gene ends were 6 bases for V and 5 bases for J; bases not matched to a gene: 9. CDR3 sequence: CASTSPGGRETQYF. In DNA form, the CDR3 reads TGCGCCAGCACCTCCCCGGGAGGGCGGGAGACCCAGTACTTC.

This sequence joins TRBV11-2 and TRBJ2-7; D remains ambiguous. Between the trimmed V and J ends, which lost 5 bases and 5 bases, there was a span of 19 bases. The germline V gene has CDR1 SGHAT and CDR2 FQNNGV. This CDR3 is 15 amino acids long. The CDR3 region has the DNA TGTGCCAGCAGCCCCTCCGGGTCCCTCTCTCACGAGCAGTACTTC. Translating gives CASSPSGSLSHEQYF. The whole variable domain, filled in from reference TRBV11-2 and TRBJ2-7, reads EAGVAQSPRYKIIEKRQSVAFWCNPISGHATLYWYQQILGQGPKLLIQFQNNGVVDDSQLPKDRFSAERLKGVDSTLKIQPAKLEDSAVYLCASSPSGSLSHEQYFGPGTRLTVT.

The V and J genes are TRBV19 and TRBJ2-3; D might be TRBD2 (5 bases). Trimming took off 5 bases at V and 4 bases at J, with 10 bases between the two ends. The CDR3 covers 13 residues. Germline V gene sequence: CDR1 LNHDA, CDR2 SQIVND (reference sequence). DNA of the CDR3: TGTGCCAGTAGTGCCGAGGGCCCAGATACGCAGTATTTT. It specifies CASSAEGPDTQYF.

The V call is TRBV11-2, the J call TRBJ2-7, with a possible D match to TRBD1 (5 bases). Trimming removed 0 bases at V and 2 bases at J, with 17 bases between. The CDR3 has 17 amino acids. From germline, CDR1 is SGHAT and CDR2 FQNNGV. The DNA of the CDR3 is TGTGCCAGCAGCTTAGATCGTGGGTGGTGGGGCGCCTACGAGCAGTACTTC. Translation: CASSLDRGWWGAYEQYF.

The CDR3 DNA reads TGTGCCAGCATGCCCCCCGGACAGGGCCTCGAGCAGTACTTC. Translation: CASMPPGQGLEQYF. The genes are TRBV28 and TRBJ2-7, with 8 bases that match TRBD1. Losses at the gene ends were 7 bases for V and 6 bases for J; bases not matched to a gene: 11. This CDR3 spans 14 amino acids. CDR1 MDHEN and CDR2 SYDVKM come from the germline V gene.

This rearrangement joins TRBV15 to TRBJ1-1; no reliable D call. The V gene lost 0 bases and the J gene lost 10 bases, with 12 bases spanning the gap. Per germline, CDR1 LNHNV and CDR2 YYDKDF (reference sequence). This CDR3 contains 13 residues. The CDR3 nucleotides read TGTGCCACCAGCAGAGATACCGCCGTGAGAGCTTTCTTT. Translation gives CATSRDTAVRAFF.

J is TRBJ2-7 and V is TRBV25-1; 7 bases are shared with TRBD1. Per germline, CDR1 MGHDK and CDR2 SYGVNS. The length of the CDR3 is 13 residues. V dropped 2 bases and J dropped 2; count of bases not matched to a gene: 0. The CDR3 loop is CASSEGTAYEQYF. The CDR3 DNA sequence: TGTGCCAGCAGTGAAGGGACAGCCTACGAGCAGTACTTC.

This clone was recorded only once. V usage is TRBV6-6 and J usage is TRBJ1-4, with a tentative D call TRBD1 (6 bases). The germline CDR1 and CDR2 sequences are MNHNY and SVGAGI (reference sequence). The V and J ends lost 6 bases and 7 bases respectively, with 15 bases between them. The CDR3 contains 14 residues. The CDR3 DNA reads TGTGCCAGCAGACCTACAGGGAGGAGTGAAAAACTGTTTTTT. Protein product: CASRPTGRSEKLFF.

This rearrangement joins TRBV7-9 to TRBJ2-7; TRBD1 is a possible D gene (7 bases). V lost 3 bases to trimming and J lost 3 bases, with 12 bases between them. Germline CDR1 is SEHNR and CDR2 is FQNEAQ (reference sequence). CDR3 length: 14 amino acids. CDR3 protein: CASSLEGAFYEQYF. The CDR3 coding sequence is TGTGCCAGCAGCTTGGAGGGGGCATTCTACGAGCAGTACTTC.

The V call is TRBV11-2, the J call TRBJ2-7; TRBD1 matches 11 bases. V shed 5 bases and J 6 bases; nucleotides not matched to a gene: 9. The CDR3 covers 15 residues. The V gene's germline CDR1 is SGHAT and CDR2 FQNNGV. CDR3 residues: CASSGLGQGEGEQYF. The CDR3 DNA is TGTGCCAGCAGCGGGTTGGGACAGGGGGAGGGCGAGCAGTACTTC.

The V and J genes are TRBV9 and TRBJ2-3; no clear D gene. The CDR3 extends over 16 amino acids. Per germline, CDR1 SGDLS and CDR2 YYNGEE. Deletions cut 3 bases from V and 1 base from J, with 15 bases between. This chain's CDR3 is CASSAHQARGTDTQYF. CDR3 DNA: TGTGCCAGCAGCGCTCATCAGGCCCGCGGCACAGATACGCAGTATTTT.

The chain links TRBV7-2 to TRBJ2-4; no clear D. V was cut by 4 bases and J by 0 bases, with 19 bases left in between. CDR3 length: 18 residues. Germline assignment: CDR1 SGHTA and CDR2 FQGNSA. The CDR3 sequence: CASSSRSTGPLAKNIQYF. The CDR3 region has the DNA TGTGCCAGCAGCTCACGCTCGACGGGCCCTTTAGCCAAAAACATTCAGTACTTC.